The next 15 T cell receptor beta chains were all read from a single sample in a study of blood T cell repertoires in COVID-19. Only in-frame clones appear in the TCRdb table, and some are missing; sequencing was by immunoSEQ multiplex PCR. The table records roughly 63,000 clones, 65% to 75% of them present only once. Sequenced material: peripheral blood. These receptors all stem from a woman older than 75 with acute or convalescent COVID-19.

The V and J genes are TRBV6-2 or TRBV6-3 and TRBJ2-5; D gene ambiguous. The CDR3 totals 14 residues. V shed 5 bases and J shed 2 bases, with 12 bases lying between them. Looked up from germline, CDR1 is MNHEY and CDR2 is SVGEGT. This CDR3 is CASSDGGVQETQYF. The CDR3 nucleotides read TGTGCCAGCAGTGACGGCGGAGTTCAAGAGACCCAGTACTTC.

This clone was counted between two and nine times. V and J are TRBV18 and TRBJ1-1; D gene unclear. The ends were cut back, 8 bases at V and 2 bases at J, with 15 bases in the middle. This CDR3 is 14 amino acids long. The germline V gene encodes CDR1 KGHSH and CDR2 LQKENI. CDR3 sequence (DNA): TGTGCCAGCCGGGTTAATATGATCAACACTGAAGCTTTCTTT. It yields the protein CASRVNMINTEAFF.

The gene calls are TRBV4-2 and TRBJ1-1, with unresolved D. CDR3 length: 15 residues. Per germline, CDR1 LGHNA and CDR2 YNFKEQ. V lost 3 bases to trimming and J lost 0 bases, with 11 bases between them. CDR3 coding DNA: TGTGCCAGCAGCCAGAGGGAAGGGATGAACACTGAAGCTTTCTTT. Its protein product is CASSQREGMNTEAFF.

V and J are TRBV29-1 and TRBJ2-7; TRBD2 matches at 12 bases. The CDR3 is 14 amino acids. Germline loops: CDR1 SQVTM, CDR2 ANQGSEA. V shed 4 bases and J 0 bases; nucleotides not matched to a gene: 1. CDR3 bases: TGCAGCGTTGTGACTAGCGGGAGCTCCTACGAGCAGTACTTC. This translates into CSVVTSGSSYEQYF.

The rearrangement joins TRBV29-1 to TRBJ2-5; 9 bases are shared with TRBD2. This CDR3 spans 12 amino acids. After removal of 6 bases from V and 5 bases from J, the junction contained 4 bases not matched to a gene. Per germline, CDR1 SQVTM and CDR2 ANQGSEA. CDR3 protein: CSVRAGGETQYF. DNA for the CDR3: TGCAGCGTGCGGGCGGGAGGGGAGACCCAGTACTTC.

This clone was observed once. The chain links TRBV2 to TRBJ1-1, with 10 bases that match TRBD1. CDR1 is SNHLY, CDR2 FYNNEI, per germline. The CDR3 spans 13 residues. The ends lost 8 bases at V and 5 bases at J; junction bases unmatched: 5. CDR3 amino acids: CASGLDRGTEAFF. The CDR3 DNA is TGTGCCAGCGGCCTGGACAGGGGGACTGAAGCTTTCTTT.

The V and J genes are TRBV5-6 and TRBJ1-1; no clear D gene. CDR1 is SGHDT, CDR2 YYEEEE, per germline. V lost 1 base, J lost 1 base, and 8 bases lay in between. CDR3 length: 14 amino acids. In DNA form, the CDR3 reads TGTGCCAGCAGCTTGAACTTCCAGAACACTGAAGCTTTCTTT. This encodes CASSLNFQNTEAFF.

This clone was detected ten times or more. The gene calls are TRBV7-2 and TRBJ2-1; 7 bases map to TRBD1. The germline gives CDR1 SGHTA, CDR2 FQGNSA. V lost 4 bases to trimming and J lost 2 bases; unmatched junction nucleotides: 8. The CDR3 extends over 16 amino acids. The CDR3 nucleotides read TGTGCCAGCAGCTACACTCCGGGACAGACCTACAATGAGCAGTTCTTC. This codes for CASSYTPGQTYNEQFF. Supplemented by reference TRBV7-2 and TRBJ2-1, the full variable domain reads GAGVSQSPSNKVTEKGKDVELRCDPISGHTALYWYRQSLGQGLEFLIYFQGNSAPDKSGLPSDRFSAERTGGSVSTLTIQRTQQEDSAVYLCASSYTPGQTYNEQFFGPGTRLTVL.

The chain joins TRBV5-4 to TRBJ2-1; 10 bases are a match to TRBD2. Per germline, CDR1 SGHNT and CDR2 YYREEE (reference sequence). With 2 bases clipped from V and 9 bases from J, the junction kept 2 bases outside the gene matches. This CDR3 contains 13 residues. The chain's CDR3 is CASSLGLAVEQFF. The CDR3 nucleotides are TGTGCCAGCAGCTTAGGACTAGCGGTTGAGCAGTTCTTC.

V is TRBV27 and J is TRBJ1-6, with TRBD1 matching 7 bases. The V gene end was trimmed by 6 bases and the J gene end by 5 bases; junction bases not matched to a gene: 10. The CDR3 has 16 amino acids. Germline CDR1 MNHEY, CDR2 SMNVEV (reference sequence). The CDR3: CASRRFGTADNSPLHF. CDR3 in DNA: TGTGCCAGCAGGAGGTTCGGGACAGCTGATAATTCACCCCTCCACTTT.

V gene TRBV19 combines with J gene TRBJ1-1, with no clear D. Trimming left V 4 bases short and J 1 base short, with 7 bases between. The CDR3 contains 13 residues. The germline V gene encodes CDR1 LNHDA and CDR2 SQIVND (reference sequence). CDR3 nucleotide sequence: TGTGCCAGTAGTACTAACTGGAACACTGAAGCTTTCTTT. This sequence encodes CASSTNWNTEAFF.

The chain carries TRBV18 and TRBJ2-1; 11 bases are shared with TRBD2. This CDR3 contains 15 residues. CDR1 and CDR2 from the germline V gene are KGHSH and LQKENI. Unmatched junction bases numbered 3, after V lost 4 bases and J lost 4 bases. CDR3 sequence (DNA): TGTGCCAGCTCACTCGGGACTAGCGGATACAATGAGCAGTTCTTC. Translating gives CASSLGTSGYNEQFF.

This clone appeared a single time. The genes are TRBV27 and TRBJ2-5; a weak D match, TRBD1 (6 bases). Germline values: CDR1 MNHEY, CDR2 SMNVEV (reference sequence). Trimming cost V 8 bases and J 2 bases, with 18 bases left between them. The CDR3 is 15 residues long. CDR3 nucleotide sequence: TGTGCCAGCTTGACCATTAGGGGGTCGCAAGAGACCCAGTACTTC. This gives the protein CASLTIRGSQETQYF.

In its sample, this clone was seen a few times. The chain is built from TRBV5-1 and TRBJ1-5; the D is unclear. Germline V gene lookup returns CDR1 SGHRS and CDR2 YFSETQ. Trimming shortened V by 0 bases and J by 6 bases, and 4 bases separated the two germline ends. The CDR3 covers 12 residues. DNA of the CDR3: TGCGCCAGCAGCTTGGACGGTCAGCCCCAGCATTTT. Amino acid sequence: CASSLDGQPQHF.

The chain couples TRBV18 to TRBJ1-5, with D possibly being TRBD1 (5 bases). CDR1 and CDR2 (germline): KGHSH, LQKENI. The CDR3 sequence is 17 residues long. V was cut by 3 bases and J by 6 bases, with 21 bases left in between. CDR3 in DNA: TGTGCCAGCTCACCTCAAATGACAGCCCCGGACGGTCAGCCCCAGCATTTT. Translated, it gives CASSPQMTAPDGQPQHF.